This T cell receptor (beta chain) was identified during a study of T cell responses to AZD1222 COVID-19 vaccine (dated by TCRdb to the early 2020s). As for the study more broadly: A total of about 240 trial participants underwent TCR sequencing, of whom about 200 received two doses of AZD1222 and around 25 received two doses of the MenACWY control vaccine. Trial participants were enrolled by age into subgroups of 18-55, 56-69 and 70-plus years, and around 150, 29 and 61 TCR-sequenced participants, respectively, were included in these subgroups.

General conclusions and limits of the study: No day 14 peak-response samples were available, so repertoires were characterized only after the peak T cell response. Reportedly, almost half of the unique spike-specific TCRs recognized epitopes lying outside the regions that are mutated in the B.1.351 and B.1.1.7 variants. The vaccine-associated CD4 TCRs covered the entire spike protein, and the dominant responses fell in regions 160-218 and 743-854. Conclusions about previously exposed vaccinees were limited because only six AZD1222 recipients were SARS-CoV-2 seropositive at baseline. After two AZD1222 doses, both the breadth and the depth of spike-specific TCRs were significantly higher than at day 0 and than in MenACWY recipients. Participants were mostly white British, with more females than males. The authors suggested clonal diversity may have been underestimated. In the small 56-69-year group, the increase in depth fell short of significance, most likely because of low power.

CDR1 and CDR2, per the germline V gene, are SGHVS and FQNEAQ. Deletion took 5 bases off V and 2 bases off J, with a span of 13 bases between the germline ends. The CDR3 covers 15 residues, taking in both the cysteine and the phenylalanine. This entry keeps only the CDR3 DNA: 45 bases, framed from base 1. The sample's time point, from its label and the paper: baseline before first vaccination. The sample's treatment or condition label is to be understood as: meningococcal conjugate vaccine given as trial control. The vaccinee samples were drawn from two UK trials, COV001 and COV002, one of which was a single-blind randomized controlled phase 2/3 trial testing AZD1222 (ChAdOx1 nCoV-19) in healthy adults. For TCRbeta chain sequencing, PBMC samples were collected from trial participants at day 0 and at day 28 after the second dose. Worth noting for this clone: Its binding antigen is unknown. There are no base qualities to consult, and no much larger clone falls within one base.

The CDR3 regions of human TCRbeta chains were analyzed by immunosequencing. In the paper's pipeline: TCRs in the repertoires were compared against a reference library of SARS-CoV-2-specific TCRs that had been generated with the MIRA antigen-specificity platform. Breadth was defined as the fraction of unique TCRs that were SARS-CoV-2-associated. Depth was defined as the fraction of total T cells that were SARS-CoV-2-associated. Using the MIRA data, every spike-specific TCR was mapped to the spike region that the TCR reacted to and assigned to either a CD4 or a CD8 class. Log10-transformed breadth and depth values were compared by one-way ANOVA with Sidak's multiple comparisons tests. Held by TCRdb, this immuneACCESS table contains in-frame sequences only and omits some clones. Under half of the omission traces to an unresolved V gene where checked; the cause of the rest is unknown. That table is the source of V, J and clone size, and D and trimming were worked out from the DNA. For this sample there are approximately 120,000 clones; over 75% appear just once. The top ten clonotypes cover roughly 13% of the sample.

Material: peripheral blood, obtained on day 0 of MenACWY control vaccination. This chain is built from TRBV7-8 and TRBJ1-3; TRBD1 is a possible D gene, resting on 5 matching bases. The clonotype was recovered from an adult in good health. This receptor has the CDR3 CASSPWGRAGNTIYF. The nucleotide sequence reads as follows: TGTGCCAGCAGCCCTTGGGGCAGGGCTGGAAACACCATATATTTT.